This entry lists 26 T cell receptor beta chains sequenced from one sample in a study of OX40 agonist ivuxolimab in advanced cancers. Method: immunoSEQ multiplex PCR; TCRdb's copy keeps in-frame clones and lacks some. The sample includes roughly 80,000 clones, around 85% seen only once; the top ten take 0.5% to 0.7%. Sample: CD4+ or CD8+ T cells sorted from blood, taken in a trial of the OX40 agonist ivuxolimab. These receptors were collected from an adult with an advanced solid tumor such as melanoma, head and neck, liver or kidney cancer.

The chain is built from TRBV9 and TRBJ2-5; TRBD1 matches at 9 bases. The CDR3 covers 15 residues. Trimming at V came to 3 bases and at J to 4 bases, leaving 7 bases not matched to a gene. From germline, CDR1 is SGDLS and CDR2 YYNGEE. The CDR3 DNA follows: TGTGCCAGCAGCGAGCCCGGACAGGGGAGAGAGACCCAGTACTTC. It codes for CASSEPGQGRETQYF.

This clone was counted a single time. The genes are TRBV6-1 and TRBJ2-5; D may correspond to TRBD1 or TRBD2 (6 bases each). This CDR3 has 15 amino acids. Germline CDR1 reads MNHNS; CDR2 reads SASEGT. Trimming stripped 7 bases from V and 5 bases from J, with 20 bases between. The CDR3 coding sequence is TGTGCCAGCAAGGGGGGTCTAACCCATCTGGAGACCCAGTACTTC. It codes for CASKGGLTHLETQYF.

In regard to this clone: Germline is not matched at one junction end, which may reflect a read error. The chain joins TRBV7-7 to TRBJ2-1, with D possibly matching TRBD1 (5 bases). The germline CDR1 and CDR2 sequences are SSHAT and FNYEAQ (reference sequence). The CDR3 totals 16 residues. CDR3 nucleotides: TGTGCTAGCAGCTTAGGCCCCCCCGACAGCTACAATGAGCAGTTCTTC. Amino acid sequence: CASSLGPPDSYNEQFF.

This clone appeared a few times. The CDR3 sequence: CAWSQGGNSPLHF. As DNA, the CDR3 is TGTGCCTGGAGTCAGGGGGGAAATTCACCCCTCCACTTT. J is TRBJ1-6 and V is TRBV30; 7 positions match TRBD1. The junction had 2 bases not matched to a gene; V was cut back by 2 bases and J by 7 bases. This CDR3 region has 13 residues. The V gene's germline CDR1 is GTSNPN and CDR2 SVGIG (reference sequence).

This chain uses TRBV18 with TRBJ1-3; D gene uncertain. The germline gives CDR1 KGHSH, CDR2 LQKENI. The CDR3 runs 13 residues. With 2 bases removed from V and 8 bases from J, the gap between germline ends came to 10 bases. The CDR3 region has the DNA TGTGCCAGCTCACCATCGGTGGGCGACACCATATATTTT. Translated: CASSPSVGDTIYF.

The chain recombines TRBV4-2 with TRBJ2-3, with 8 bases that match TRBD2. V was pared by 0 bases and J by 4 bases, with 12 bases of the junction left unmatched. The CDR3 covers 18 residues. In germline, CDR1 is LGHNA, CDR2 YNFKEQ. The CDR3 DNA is TGTGCCAGCAGCCAAGAGTTGGGTAGCGGGGTCATCGCAGATACGCAGTATTTT. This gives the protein CASSQELGSGVIADTQYF.

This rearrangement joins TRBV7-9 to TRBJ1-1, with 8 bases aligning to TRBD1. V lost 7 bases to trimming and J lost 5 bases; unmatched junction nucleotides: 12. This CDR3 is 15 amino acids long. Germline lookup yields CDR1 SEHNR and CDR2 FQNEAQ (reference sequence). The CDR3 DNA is TGTGCCAGCAACATTCAGGGGGCTAAGGGGACTGAAGCTTTCTTT. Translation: CASNIQGAKGTEAFF. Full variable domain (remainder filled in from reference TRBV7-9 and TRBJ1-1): DTGVSQNPRHKITKRGQNVTFRCDPISEHNRLYWYRQTLGQGPEFLTYFQNEAQLEKSRLLSDRFSAERPKGSFSTLEIQRTEQGDSAMYLCASNIQGAKGTEAFFGQGTRLTVV.

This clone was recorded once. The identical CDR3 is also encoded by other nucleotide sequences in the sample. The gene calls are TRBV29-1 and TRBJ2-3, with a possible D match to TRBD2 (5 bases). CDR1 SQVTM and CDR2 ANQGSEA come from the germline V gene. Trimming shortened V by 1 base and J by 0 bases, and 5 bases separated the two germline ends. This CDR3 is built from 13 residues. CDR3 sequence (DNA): TGCAGCGTTGAAGGGACTAGCACAGATACGCAGTATTTT. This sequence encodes CSVEGTSTDTQYF.

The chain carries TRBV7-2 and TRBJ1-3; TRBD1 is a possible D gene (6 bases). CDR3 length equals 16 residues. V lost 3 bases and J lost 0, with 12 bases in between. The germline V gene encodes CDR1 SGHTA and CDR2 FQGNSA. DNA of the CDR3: TGTGCCAGCAGCTTGACAGGTGGTAACTCTGGAAACACCATATATTTT. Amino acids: CASSLTGGNSGNTIYF.

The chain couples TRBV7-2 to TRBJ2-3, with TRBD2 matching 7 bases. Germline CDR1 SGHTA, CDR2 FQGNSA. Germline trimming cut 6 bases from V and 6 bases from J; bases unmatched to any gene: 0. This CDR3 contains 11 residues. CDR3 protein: CASRRGDTQYF. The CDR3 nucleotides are TGTGCCAGCAGGCGGGGGGATACGCAGTATTTT. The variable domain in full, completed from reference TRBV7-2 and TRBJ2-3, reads GAGVSQSPSNKVTEKGKDVELRCDPISGHTALYWYRQSLGQGLEFLIYFQGNSAPDKSGLPSDRFSAERTGGSVSTLTIQRTQQEDSAVYLCASRRGDTQYFGPGTRLTVL.

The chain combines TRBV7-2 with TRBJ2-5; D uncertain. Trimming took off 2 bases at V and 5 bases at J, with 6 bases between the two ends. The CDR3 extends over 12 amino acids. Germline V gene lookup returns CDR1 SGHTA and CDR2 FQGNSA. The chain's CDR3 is CASSLNEETQYF. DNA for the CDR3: TGTGCCAGCAGCTTAAACGAGGAGACCCAGTACTTC. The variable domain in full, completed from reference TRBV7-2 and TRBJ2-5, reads GAGVSQSPSNKVTEKGKDVELRCDPISGHTALYWYRQSLGQGLEFLIYFQGNSAPDKSGLPSDRFSAERTGGSVSTLTIQRTQQEDSAVYLCASSLNEETQYFGPGTRLLVL.

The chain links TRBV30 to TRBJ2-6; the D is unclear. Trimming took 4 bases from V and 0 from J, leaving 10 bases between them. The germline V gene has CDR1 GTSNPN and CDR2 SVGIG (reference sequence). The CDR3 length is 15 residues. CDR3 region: CAWIGSRSGANVLTF. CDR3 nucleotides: TGTGCCTGGATCGGGTCCCGCTCTGGGGCCAACGTCCTGACTTTC.

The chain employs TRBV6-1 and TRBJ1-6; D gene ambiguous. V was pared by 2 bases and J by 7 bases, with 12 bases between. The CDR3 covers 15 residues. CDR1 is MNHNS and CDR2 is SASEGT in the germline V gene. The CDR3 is CASSESAGINSPLHF. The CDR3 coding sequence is TGTGCCAGCAGTGAAAGTGCGGGGATCAATTCACCCCTCCACTTT.

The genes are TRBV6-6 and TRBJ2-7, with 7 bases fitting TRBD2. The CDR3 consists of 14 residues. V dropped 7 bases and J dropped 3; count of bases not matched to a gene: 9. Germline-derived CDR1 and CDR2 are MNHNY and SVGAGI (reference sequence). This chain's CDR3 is CASTTGGDYYEQYF. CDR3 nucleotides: TGTGCCAGCACAACCGGCGGGGACTACTACGAGCAGTACTTC.

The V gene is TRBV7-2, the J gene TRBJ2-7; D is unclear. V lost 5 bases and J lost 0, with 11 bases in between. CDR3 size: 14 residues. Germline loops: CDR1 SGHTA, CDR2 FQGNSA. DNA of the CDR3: TGTGCCAGCAGCCCAGATCCGACCTCCTACGAGCAGTACTTC. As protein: CASSPDPTSYEQYF.

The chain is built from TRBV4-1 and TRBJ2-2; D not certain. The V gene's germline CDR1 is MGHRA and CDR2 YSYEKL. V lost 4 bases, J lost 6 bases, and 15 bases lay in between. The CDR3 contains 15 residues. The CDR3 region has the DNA TGCGCCAGCAGCCGCACTTTGACCCTCGCCGGGGAGCTGTTTTTT. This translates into CASSRTLTLAGELFF.

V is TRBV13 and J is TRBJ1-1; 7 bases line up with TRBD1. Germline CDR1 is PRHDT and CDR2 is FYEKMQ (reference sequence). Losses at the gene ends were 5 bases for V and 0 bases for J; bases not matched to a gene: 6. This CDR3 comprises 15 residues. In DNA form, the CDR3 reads TGTGCCAGCAGCACCAACAGGGGCGTGAACACTGAAGCTTTCTTT. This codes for CASSTNRGVNTEAFF. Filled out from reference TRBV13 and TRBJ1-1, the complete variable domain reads AAGVIQSPRHLIKEKRETATLKCYPIPRHDTVYWYQQGPGQDPQFLISFYEKMQSDKGSIPDRFSAQQFSDYHSELNMSSLELGDSALYFCASSTNRGVNTEAFFGQGTRLTVV.

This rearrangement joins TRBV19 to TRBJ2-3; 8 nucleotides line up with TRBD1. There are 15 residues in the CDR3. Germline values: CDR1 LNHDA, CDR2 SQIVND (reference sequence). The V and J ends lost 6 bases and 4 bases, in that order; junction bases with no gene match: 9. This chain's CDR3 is CASSGDRWVSDTQYF. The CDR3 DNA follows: TGTGCCAGTAGCGGGGACAGGTGGGTTTCAGATACGCAGTATTTT.

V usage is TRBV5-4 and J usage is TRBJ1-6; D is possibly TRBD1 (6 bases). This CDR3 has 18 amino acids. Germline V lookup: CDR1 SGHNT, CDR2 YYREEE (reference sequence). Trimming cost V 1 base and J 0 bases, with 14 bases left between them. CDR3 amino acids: CASSLNRASSSYNSPLHF. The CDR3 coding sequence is TGTGCCAGCAGCTTGAACAGGGCCTCGAGCTCCTATAATTCACCCCTCCACTTT.

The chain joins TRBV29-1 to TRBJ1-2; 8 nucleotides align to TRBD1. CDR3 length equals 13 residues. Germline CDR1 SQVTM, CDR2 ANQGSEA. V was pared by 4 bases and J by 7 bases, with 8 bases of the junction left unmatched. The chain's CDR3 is CSVGTGKVGGYTF. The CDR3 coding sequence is TGCAGCGTTGGGACAGGGAAGGTCGGTGGCTACACCTTC.

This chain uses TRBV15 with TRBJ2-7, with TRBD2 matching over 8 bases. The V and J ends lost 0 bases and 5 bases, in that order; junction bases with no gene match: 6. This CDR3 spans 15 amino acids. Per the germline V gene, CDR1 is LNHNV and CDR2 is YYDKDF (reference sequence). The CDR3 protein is CATSRDPGGADEQYF. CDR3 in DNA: TGTGCCACCAGCAGAGATCCCGGGGGGGCTGACGAGCAGTACTTC.

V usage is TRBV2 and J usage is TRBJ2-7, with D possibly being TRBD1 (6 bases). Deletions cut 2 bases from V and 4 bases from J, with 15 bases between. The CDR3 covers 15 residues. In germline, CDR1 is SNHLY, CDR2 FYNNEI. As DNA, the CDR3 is TGTGCCAGCAGTGAAAACCCAAACAGGGAGTACGAGCAGTACTTC. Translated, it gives CASSENPNREYEQYF.

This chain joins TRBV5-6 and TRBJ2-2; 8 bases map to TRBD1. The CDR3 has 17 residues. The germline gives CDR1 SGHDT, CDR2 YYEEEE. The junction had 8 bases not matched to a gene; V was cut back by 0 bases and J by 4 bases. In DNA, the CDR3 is TGTGCCAGCAGCTTGGCCCTGACAGGGGCAAGCACCGGGGAGCTGTTTTTT. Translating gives CASSLALTGASTGELFF.

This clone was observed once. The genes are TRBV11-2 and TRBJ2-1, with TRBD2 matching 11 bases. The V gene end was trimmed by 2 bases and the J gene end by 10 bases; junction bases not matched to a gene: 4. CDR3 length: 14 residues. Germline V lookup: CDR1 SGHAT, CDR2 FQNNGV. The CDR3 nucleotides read TGTGCCAGCAGCTTACCACTAGCGGGGGACGAGCAGTTCTTC. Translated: CASSLPLAGDEQFF.

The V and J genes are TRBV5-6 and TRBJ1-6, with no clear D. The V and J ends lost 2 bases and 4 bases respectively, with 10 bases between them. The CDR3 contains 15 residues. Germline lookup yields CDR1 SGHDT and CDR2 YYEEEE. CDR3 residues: CASSFGDPYNSPLHF. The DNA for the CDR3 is TGTGCCAGCAGCTTTGGGGATCCTTATAATTCACCCCTCCACTTT.

CDR3 residues: CASSPDRSGGYTF. Here the CDR3 DNA reads TGTGCCAGCTCACCGGACAGGTCGGGTGGCTACACCTTC. This chain connects TRBV18 to TRBJ1-2; 7 bases are shared with TRBD1. Germline V gene lookup returns CDR1 KGHSH and CDR2 LQKENI. The V segment lost 3 bases and the J segment 7 bases; nucleotides outside the gene matches: 5. The CDR3 is made up of 13 amino acids.